One sample yielded the 16 T cell receptor beta chains listed below, sequenced in a study of blood T cells in healthy people across ages (dated by TCRdb to the mid-2010s). Receptors were amplified or captured by 5' RACE. Sequencing took place on an Illumina HiSeq 2500. A second PCR of roughly 7 to 11 cycles was performed with a sample-barcoded 5' primer and a J-beta primer mix. Starting from the raw public reads, TCRdb applied fastp trimming at Q25, assembled clones with MiXCR and retained in-frame beta chains. Every distinct CDR3 protein forms one entry, paired with its most common genes and DNA. Recorded for this sample are 1 million or so distinct CDR3 sequences; approximately 25% of them occurred a single time. The ten largest clones represent about 0.72% of the sample. The same specimen was also included in a second study, on T cells of mothers and their children.

Sample: blood. The receptors were sampled from a girl aged 2-10 years in good health.

In its sample, this clonotype was seen a few times. The chain carries TRBV7-2 and TRBJ2-5, with 16 bases matching TRBD2. V shed 7 bases and J 5 bases; nucleotides not matched to a gene: 7. CDR3 length: 16 residues. Per germline, CDR1 SGHTA and CDR2 FQGNSA. The DNA of the CDR3 is TGTGCCAGCACCGGGACTAGCGGGAGGGCCAGCGAGACCCAGTACTTC. Translation: CASTGTSGRASETQYF.

As to this clonotype: Germline is not matched at one junction end, which may reflect a read error. The chain couples TRBV20-1 to TRBJ2-3, with D hard to call. The CDR3 spans 12 residues. Germline loops: CDR1 DFQATT, CDR2 SNEGSKA (reference sequence). The CDR3 protein is CSARVPTDTQYF. The CDR3, as DNA: TGCAGTGCTAGAGTACCCACAGATACGCAGTACTTT.

The chain has TRBV7-9 and TRBJ1-4, with 11 bases aligning to TRBD1. CDR1 is SEHNR and CDR2 is FQNEAQ in the germline V gene (reference sequence). The CDR3 covers 15 residues. V shed 3 bases and J 6 bases; nucleotides not matched to a gene: 3. Here the CDR3 reads CASSLGDRGDEKLFF. CDR3 nucleotides: TGTGCCAGCAGCTTGGGGGACAGGGGGGATGAAAAACTGTTTTTT.

This clonotype was counted a few times. The chain carries TRBV6-2 or TRBV6-3 and TRBJ1-4; weak D call: TRBD1 (5 bases). The germline gives CDR1 MNHEY, CDR2 SVGEGT. Trimming took off 4 bases at V and 8 bases at J, with 14 bases between the two ends. CDR3 size: 14 residues. In DNA form, the CDR3 reads TGTGCCAGCAGTTCCCACCGGGGGACGGAAAAACTGTTTTTT. Its protein product is CASSSHRGTEKLFF.

The chain employs TRBV13 and TRBJ1-5; 9 nucleotides match TRBD1. The ends lost 3 bases at V and 7 bases at J; junction bases unmatched: 4. The CDR3 contains 14 residues. Germline assignment: CDR1 PRHDT and CDR2 FYEKMQ (reference sequence). The CDR3 DNA follows: TGTGCCAGCAGCTTCGGGACAGGGCGGCAGCCCCAGCATTTT. Encoded protein: CASSFGTGRQPQHF.

The chain recombines TRBV7-9 with TRBJ2-7, with TRBD1 matching over 7 bases. Trimming took 5 bases from V and 2 from J; bases not matched to a gene: 9. The CDR3 totals 15 residues. Germline V gene sequence: CDR1 SEHNR, CDR2 FQNEAQ (reference sequence). The CDR3 nucleotides read TGTGCCAGCAGCCATGGGACAGAAGTAACCTACGAGCAGTACTTC. Translating gives CASSHGTEVTYEQYF.

This clonotype was seen a few times. The chain links TRBV9 to TRBJ2-5, with 7 bases aligning to TRBD1. This CDR3 has 13 amino acids. Germline CDR1 and CDR2: SGDLS and YYNGEE. J gave up 5 bases and V 3 bases, and 4 bases lay outside the gene matches. CDR3 protein: CASSEGAGETQYF. In DNA form, the CDR3 reads TGTGCCAGCAGCGAGGGGGCCGGGGAGACCCAGTACTTC.

Only a few counts were recorded for this clonotype. V gene TRBV6-5 combines with J gene TRBJ2-2; D unresolved. CDR3 length: 13 amino acids. CDR1 and CDR2 (germline): MNHEY, SVGAGI. V lost 8 bases to trimming and J lost 3 bases, with 10 bases between them. The CDR3 sequence: CASFPLDTGELFF. Written as DNA, the CDR3 is TGTGCCAGCTTCCCCCTAGACACCGGGGAGCTGTTTTTT.

This clonotype showed up just a few times. V gene TRBV3-1 combines with J gene TRBJ2-7, with D unclear. This CDR3 has 16 residues. Germline V gives CDR1 LGHDT, CDR2 YNNKEL (reference sequence). Trimming stripped 0 bases from V and 0 bases from J, with 12 bases between. CDR3 amino acids: CASSQDLTRSSYEQYF. The CDR3 coding sequence is TGTGCCAGCAGCCAAGATCTGACACGCAGCTCCTACGAGCAGTACTTC.

A few counts support this clonotype. CDR3 in amino acids: CASSAQGGNTEAFF. CDR3 DNA sequence: TGTGCCAGCAGTGCCCAGGGAGGGAACACTGAAGCTTTCTTT. The chain combines TRBV2 with TRBJ1-1; D possibly corresponds to TRBD1 (5 bases). Germline assignment: CDR1 SNHLY and CDR2 FYNNEI. V was cut by 4 bases and J by 1 base, with 10 bases left in between. This CDR3 region has 14 residues.

This clonotype has more than one count but fewer than ten. This chain joins TRBV5-1 and TRBJ2-3, with 8 bases that match TRBD1. Germline values: CDR1 SGHRS, CDR2 YFSETQ. V trimming: 4 bases; J trimming: 3 bases; junction bases outside the gene matches: 10. The CDR3 extends over 16 amino acids. CDR3 sequence: CASSPNSGGLTDTQYF. CDR3 in DNA: TGCGCCAGCAGCCCAAACTCAGGGGGCCTTACAGATACGCAGTATTTT.

The chain recombines TRBV6-5 with TRBJ2-1; D not resolved. The germline V gene has CDR1 MNHEY and CDR2 SVGAGI. This CDR3 spans 15 amino acids. V was clipped by 2 bases and J by 5 bases, with 13 bases between them. CDR3 in amino acids: CASSYRPIDHNEQFF. CDR3 sequence (DNA): TGTGCCAGCAGTTACCGACCCATTGACCACAATGAGCAGTTCTTC.

This clonotype was picked up a small number of times. CDR3 protein: CASKQGALEETQYF. The DNA of the CDR3 is TGCGCCAGCAAACAGGGGGCTTTGGAGGAGACCCAGTACTTC. J is TRBJ2-5 and V is TRBV5-1; 9 bases fit TRBD1. The length of the CDR3 is 14 residues. V gave up 6 bases and J gave up 5 bases; unmatched junction bases: 8. The germline V gene has CDR1 SGHRS and CDR2 YFSETQ.

This chain joins TRBV29-1 and TRBJ2-1; a weak D match, TRBD1 (6 bases). Germline assignment: CDR1 SQVTM and CDR2 ANQGSEA. There are 16 residues in the CDR3. V gave up 0 bases and J gave up 2 bases, with 14 bases separating them. The CDR3 DNA sequence: TGCAGCGTTGAAGATGAGGCAGGGGAAGCCTACAATGAGCAGTTCTTC. This sequence encodes CSVEDEAGEAYNEQFF.

This clonotype was counted a few times. The genes are TRBV6-5 and TRBJ1-2, with D possibly matching TRBD1 (5 bases). The V end lost 2 bases, the J end lost 8 bases, and 18 bases lay between the germline ends. The CDR3 is 15 amino acids. Germline V gives CDR1 MNHEY, CDR2 SVGAGI. CDR3 amino acids: CASSYGTASSIGYTF. The CDR3 DNA reads TGTGCCAGCAGTTACGGGACGGCTTCCTCTATCGGCTACACCTTC.

This clonotype was found a few times. The chain couples TRBV12-3 or TRBV12-4 to TRBJ2-4; 9 bases align to TRBD1. The CDR3 totals 15 residues. V was pared by 7 bases and J by 1 base, with 5 bases of the junction left unmatched. Written as DNA, the CDR3 is TGTGCCAGCACCTTCGGACAGGGGGCCAAAAACATTCAGTACTTC. Protein: CASTFGQGAKNIQYF.